Following are 18 T cell receptor beta chains from one sample sequenced in a study of radiation and T cells in renal cell carcinoma. Produced via immunoSEQ multiplex PCR; TCRdb's table is partial and in-frame only. In the table there are some 150,000 clones, 75% to 90% of which are singletons. Time point: blood 4 weeks post-SBRT, at nephrectomy. Treatment given: 15 Gy SBRT to primary tumor, nephrectomy 4 weeks later. The source material was blood, sampled from a patient whose treatment included radiotherapy and nephrectomy. The receptors stem from a woman aged 45-60 years with renal cell carcinoma.

The rearrangement links TRBV11-2 to TRBJ1-2; 8 bases are shared with TRBD1. The junction had 13 bases not matched to a gene; V was cut back by 5 bases and J by 8 bases. The germline V gene encodes CDR1 SGHAT and CDR2 FQNNGV. The CDR3 consists of 15 residues. The CDR3 region has the DNA TGTGCCAGCAGCACCTACAGGGGGAGGTTGCAGGGCTACACCTTC. It is translated as CASSTYRGRLQGYTF.

The chain links TRBV6-6 to TRBJ1-5; D may be TRBD1 (5 bases). The CDR3 is 15 amino acids. V was shortened by 5 bases and J by 0 bases, with 11 bases between the two germline ends. Germline V gene sequence: CDR1 MNHNY, CDR2 SVGAGI (reference sequence). In DNA form, the CDR3 reads TGTGCCAGCAGTCCCCAAGGACATAGCAATCAGCCCCAGCATTTT. It is translated as CASSPQGHSNQPQHF.

The chain has TRBV6-6 and TRBJ2-7, with D tentatively TRBD1 (6 bases). The V gene's germline CDR1 is MNHNY and CDR2 SVGAGI (reference sequence). Trimming cost V 2 bases and J 6 bases, with 14 bases left between them. The CDR3 spans 14 residues. Here the CDR3 DNA reads TGTGCCAGCAGTTACGGGGGACAACAGAGCGAGCAGTACTTC. Translated: CASSYGGQQSEQYF.

There are a few counts of this clone. The rearrangement links TRBV2 to TRBJ1-2; 7 nucleotides align to TRBD1. After removal of 4 bases from V and 5 bases from J, the junction contained 4 bases not matched to a gene. This CDR3 region has 13 residues. CDR1 and CDR2 (germline): SNHLY, FYNNEI. In DNA, the CDR3 is TGTGCCAGCAGTGTGGGGACAGTTTATGGCTACACCTTC. This sequence encodes CASSVGTVYGYTF.

The J gene is TRBJ2-5, the V gene TRBV7-2; D call uncertain. Germline V CDR1 and CDR2: SGHTA, FQGNSA. V was cut by 5 bases and J by 2 bases, with 15 bases left in between. The CDR3 is 15 residues long. CDR3 bases: TGTGCCAGCAGCCAGAATCCCTATGAGCAAGAGACCCAGTACTTC. Translated: CASSQNPYEQETQYF.

The chain links TRBV27 to TRBJ2-3; 10 bases are a match to TRBD2. From germline, CDR1 is MNHEY and CDR2 SMNVEV (reference sequence). Germline trimming cut 5 bases from V and 3 bases from J; bases unmatched to any gene: 8. This CDR3 has 16 residues. The CDR3 nucleotides read TGTGCCAGCAGTCCCGCCGAGACTAGCGGGACAGATACGCAGTATTTT. Protein sequence: CASSPAETSGTDTQYF.

The gene calls are TRBV5-3 and TRBJ2-1; 9 nucleotides line up with TRBD1. TRBV5-3 is labeled an ORF, and its function is uncertain. This CDR3 is 14 amino acids long. The ends lost 4 bases at V and 3 bases at J; junction bases unmatched: 2. The chain's CDR3 is CARSPDRGYNEQFF. CDR3 DNA sequence: TGTGCCAGAAGCCCGGACAGGGGCTACAATGAGCAGTTCTTC.

The chain couples TRBV28 to TRBJ2-7, with TRBD1 matching over 8 bases. Germline V CDR1 and CDR2: MDHEN, SYDVKM. The CDR3 covers 15 residues. The trim removed 5 bases at V and 0 bases at J, leaving 6 bases unmatched. The CDR3 bases are TGTGCCAGCAGTGCTACAGGGGGATCCTCCTACGAGCAGTACTTC. Translation gives CASSATGGSSYEQYF.

V and J are TRBV7-2 and TRBJ1-2; 12 bases map to TRBD1. The germline CDR1 and CDR2 sequences are SGHTA and FQGNSA. The CDR3 is made up of 18 amino acids. Germline trimming cut 5 bases from V and 3 bases from J; bases unmatched to any gene: 13. CDR3 nucleotide sequence: TGTGCCAGCAGCCCACCCCCCGGGACAGGGGGCGCTGACTATGGCTACACCTTC. It yields the protein CASSPPPGTGGADYGYTF.

This clone was counted a single time. The chain uses TRBV9 and TRBJ1-6; D is undetermined. This CDR3 is 14 amino acids long. V dropped 0 bases and J dropped 7 bases, with 8 bases sitting between them. CDR1 is SGDLS, CDR2 YYNGEE, per germline. The CDR3 coding sequence is TGTGCCAGCAGCGTAGAGGAGAGGAATTCACCCCTCCACTTT. The encoded protein is CASSVEERNSPLHF.

This clone was detected a few times. V is TRBV5-4 and J is TRBJ1-1, with D perhaps matching TRBD1 (5 bases). Germline V gives CDR1 SGHNT, CDR2 YYREEE (reference sequence). The CDR3 sequence is 14 residues long. Trimming shortened V by 4 bases and J by 1 base, and 11 bases separated the two germline ends. This chain's CDR3 is CASSKPGPNTEAFF. The DNA for the CDR3 is TGTGCCAGCAGCAAGCCGGGACCGAACACTGAAGCTTTCTTT. Using reference TRBV5-4 and TRBJ1-1 for the parts outside the CDR3, the full variable domain is ETGVTQSPTHLIKTRGQQVTLRCSSQSGHNTVSWYQQALGQGPQFIFQYYREEENGRGNFPPRFSGLQFPNYSSELNVNALELDDSALYLCASSKPGPNTEAFFGQGTRLTVV.

The genes are TRBV19 and TRBJ1-4, with TRBD1 as a possible D gene (6 bases). In germline, CDR1 is LNHDA, CDR2 SQIVND (reference sequence). The germline V and J ends were trimmed by 5 bases and 8 bases, with 18 bases remaining between them. The CDR3 sequence is 15 residues long. The CDR3 protein is CASSLRDTIGEKLFF. The DNA for the CDR3 is TGTGCCAGTAGTCTCCGGGACACTATAGGGGAAAAACTGTTTTTT. Full variable domain (missing parts from reference TRBV19 and TRBJ1-4): DGGITQSPKYLFRKEGQNVTLSCEQNLNHDAMYWYRQDPGQGLRLIYYSQIVNDFQKGDIAEGYSVSREKKESFPLTVTSAQKNPTAFYLCASSLRDTIGEKLFFGSGTQLSVL.

In this sample, this clone turned up a few times. The gene calls are TRBV6-5 and TRBJ2-2; D ambiguous. Per germline, CDR1 MNHEY and CDR2 SVGAGI. Deletions cut 6 bases from V and 0 bases from J, with 11 bases between. The length of the CDR3 is 15 residues. The CDR3 region is CASSSVTANTGELFF. CDR3 DNA: TGTGCCAGCAGCTCGGTTACAGCGAACACCGGGGAGCTGTTTTTT.

This clone was detected once. CDR3 DNA sequence: TGTGCCAGCAGTCAGGGGGGAGAGGTCTACGAGCAGTACTTC. It translates to CASSQGGEVYEQYF. The V and J genes are TRBV6-1 and TRBJ2-7; D might be TRBD1 (7 bases). Trimming took off 5 bases at V and 3 bases at J, with 14 bases between the two ends. The germline V gene encodes CDR1 MNHNS and CDR2 SASEGT. The CDR3 covers 14 residues.

This chain joins TRBV15 and TRBJ2-2; no firm D call. This CDR3 is built from 14 residues. The germline CDR1 and CDR2 sequences are LNHNV and YYDKDF (reference sequence). V lost 0 bases and J lost 6, with 8 bases in between. The CDR3 reads CATSRDLVAGELFF. The CDR3, as DNA: TGTGCCACCAGCAGAGACTTGGTGGCCGGGGAGCTGTTTTTT.

For this clone: The identical CDR3 is also encoded by other nucleotide sequences in the sample. The chain uses TRBV6-6 and TRBJ1-5; no clear D. Germline CDR1 and CDR2: MNHNY and SVGAGI (reference sequence). The CDR3 sequence is 14 residues long. The germline V and J ends were trimmed by 2 bases and 0 bases, with 5 bases remaining between them. The CDR3 loop is CASSYLNSNQPQHF. Here the CDR3 DNA reads TGTGCCAGCAGTTACCTAAATAGCAATCAGCCCCAGCATTTT.

This clone was recorded only once. The chain couples TRBV30 to TRBJ1-6, with a weak D call TRBD1 (5 bases). This CDR3 region has 13 residues. Deletions cut 1 base from V and 7 bases from J, with 8 bases between. Germline V CDR1 and CDR2: GTSNPN, SVGIG (reference sequence). CDR3: CAWSGTPNSPLHF. Written as DNA, the CDR3 is TGTGCCTGGAGTGGGACACCGAATTCACCCCTCCACTTT.

The gene calls are TRBV28 and TRBJ1-1; the D gene is possibly TRBD1 (6 bases). V lost 6 bases, J lost 0 bases, and 11 bases lay in between. The CDR3 runs to 14 residues. Germline V gene data show CDR1 as MDHEN and CDR2 as SYDVKM. CDR3 coding DNA: TGTGCCAGCAGCGACCAGGGGTTGAACACTGAAGCTTTCTTT. Translation gives CASSDQGLNTEAFF.